This passage covers 24 T cell receptor beta chains from one sample sequenced in a study of blood T cell repertoires in COVID-19 (dated by TCRdb to the early 2020s). Library method: the immunoSEQ multiplex PCR assay. TCRdb carries this immuneACCESS record with in-frame sequences only. Its versions omit some clonotypes, under half of them owing to an unresolved V gene in the studies checked, with the rest unexplained. Across this sample there are fewer than 300,000 clones, with approximately 91% seen only once. The ten largest make up almost 9.5% of the sample. The sequencing input was peripheral blood. The source of these receptors is a man between 18 and 35 years old with active or convalescent COVID-19.

This clone was counted once. V is TRBV4-3 and J is TRBJ1-2; D unresolved. CDR1 is LGHNA and CDR2 is YSLEER in the germline V gene. V was clipped by 1 base and J by 4 bases, with 10 bases between them. The CDR3 runs to 14 residues. CDR3 region: CASSQAGGSYGYTF. The CDR3, as DNA: TGCGCCAGCAGCCAAGCGGGCGGGAGCTATGGCTACACCTTC.

The rearrangement joins TRBV7-6 to TRBJ1-3; no reliable D call. V lost 2 bases and J lost 3, with 8 bases in between. The CDR3 loop spans 14 amino acids. The germline V gene has CDR1 SGHVS and CDR2 FNYEAQ. CDR3 loop: CASSLSVGGNTIYF. The CDR3 bases are TGTGCCAGCAGCTTATCGGTCGGTGGAAACACCATATATTTT.

The chain combines TRBV6-1 with TRBJ2-7; D not certain. Germline-derived CDR1 and CDR2 are MNHNS and SASEGT. V was cut by 1 base and J by 3 bases, with 13 bases left in between. The CDR3 sequence is 15 residues long. The CDR3 DNA reads as TGTGCCAGCAGTGAAGGGTTTTCAGGAAACTACGAGCAGTACTTC. Its protein is CASSEGFSGNYEQYF.

The chain employs TRBV9 and TRBJ2-5; 9 positions match TRBD1. Germline CDR1 and CDR2: SGDLS and YYNGEE. The CDR3 length is 19 residues. V dropped 4 bases and J dropped 4; count of bases not matched to a gene: 20. The CDR3 loop reads CASSLGGGQGYPIGETQYF. CDR3 nucleotide sequence: TGTGCCAGCAGCCTCGGCGGGGGACAGGGTTATCCGATAGGAGAGACCCAGTACTTC.

The chain is built from TRBV11-2 and TRBJ1-5; D not resolved. This CDR3 has 14 amino acids. Germline V lookup: CDR1 SGHAT, CDR2 FQNNGV. V lost 3 bases, J lost 5 bases, and 11 bases lay in between. The CDR3 here is CASSLTFQDQPQHF. DNA for the CDR3: TGTGCCAGCAGCTTGACATTTCAGGATCAGCCCCAGCATTTT.

This rearrangement joins TRBV9 to TRBJ1-2; the D is unclear. The CDR3 runs 11 residues. Germline V gene data show CDR1 as SGDLS and CDR2 as YYNGEE. The V end was cut by 4 bases, the J end by 10 bases, with 11 bases between. CDR3 sequence: CASSSSSFYTF. The DNA of the CDR3 is TGTGCCAGCAGCTCTAGTTCATTCTACACCTTC.

The chain recombines TRBV6-5 with TRBJ2-7, with 10 bases matching TRBD2. Germline CDR1 and CDR2: MNHEY and SVGAGI. V shed 9 bases and J 6 bases; nucleotides not matched to a gene: 14. CDR3 length: 15 amino acids. The CDR3 region is CASEGWTSGQGEQYF. As DNA, the CDR3 is TGTGCCAGTGAGGGTTGGACTAGCGGCCAAGGCGAGCAGTACTTC.

The chain employs TRBV5-1 and TRBJ2-7; the D gene is possibly TRBD2 (6 bases). The CDR3 extends over 13 amino acids. Germline CDR1 SGHRS, CDR2 YFSETQ. Trimming took 2 bases from V and 3 from J, leaving 9 bases between them. For the CDR3, the DNA is TGCGCCAGCAGCTTCGCCGGGAGCTACGAGCAGTACTTC. Protein: CASSFAGSYEQYF. Drawing the rest from reference TRBV5-1 and TRBJ2-7, the complete variable domain is KAGVTQTPRYLIKTRGQQVTLSCSPISGHRSVSWYQQTPGQGLQFLFEYFSETQRNKGNFPGRFSGRQFSNSRSEMNVSTLELGDSALYLCASSFAGSYEQYFGPGTRLTVT.

In this sample, this clone turned up once. The chain combines TRBV2 with TRBJ2-2; D gene unclear. Germline CDR1 and CDR2: SNHLY and FYNNEI. The ends were cut back, 4 bases at V and 3 bases at J, with 6 bases in the middle. CDR3 length: 13 amino acids. CDR3 DNA: TGTGCCAGCAGTGCCCGTTACACCGGGGAGCTGTTTTTT. Its translation is CASSARYTGELFF.

This chain uses TRBV7-9 with TRBJ2-5, with 12 bases fitting TRBD2. The V gene end was trimmed by 5 bases and the J gene end by 0 bases; junction bases not matched to a gene: 7. Germline CDR1 is SEHNR and CDR2 is FQNEAQ (reference sequence). This CDR3 is 17 amino acids long. The CDR3, as DNA: TGTGCCAGCAGCCCTAAAGGACTAGCGGGGAACCAAGAGACCCAGTACTTC. Amino acid sequence: CASSPKGLAGNQETQYF.

The rearrangement links TRBV19 to TRBJ1-2, with TRBD1 identical over 9 bases. The V and J ends lost 4 bases and 4 bases, in that order; junction bases with no gene match: 4. Germline CDR1 and CDR2: LNHDA and SQIVND (reference sequence). The CDR3 consists of 14 residues. In DNA form, the CDR3 reads TGTGCCAGTAGTAGGACAGGGGCACTCTATGGCTACACCTTC. Amino acid sequence: CASSRTGALYGYTF.

The V call is TRBV6-5, the J call TRBJ2-7, with 8 bases aligning to TRBD1. The germline gives CDR1 MNHEY, CDR2 SVGAGI. V shed 6 bases, J shed 4 bases, and the junction held 8 bases outside the gene matches. The CDR3 spans 14 residues. The CDR3 is CASRRRQGMYEQYF. In DNA, the CDR3 is TGTGCCAGCAGGCGACGACAGGGGATGTACGAGCAGTACTTC.

This clone was counted a single time. The V and J genes are TRBV13 and TRBJ1-4; tentatively, D is TRBD1 (6 bases). The CDR3 contains 14 residues. Germline-derived CDR1 and CDR2 are PRHDT and FYEKMQ (reference sequence). V was clipped by 7 bases and J by 6 bases, with 15 bases between them. In DNA form, the CDR3 reads TGTGCCAGCACGGAAGGGGGGGGGTATGAAAAACTGTTTTTT. Translation gives CASTEGGGYEKLFF.

V and J are TRBV27 and TRBJ1-2; TRBD1 matches 9 bases. The CDR3 contains 15 residues. Looked up from germline, CDR1 is MNHEY and CDR2 is SMNVEV (reference sequence). Trimming at V came to 5 bases and at J to 9 bases, leaving 13 bases not matched to a gene. The CDR3 region is CASSPRQGGLSSYTF. In nucleotides, the CDR3 is TGTGCCAGCAGTCCCCGACAGGGGGGATTAAGTAGCTACACCTTC.

The chain couples TRBV5-1 to TRBJ2-7; a possible D gene is TRBD2 (6 bases). The germline CDR1 and CDR2 sequences are SGHRS and YFSETQ. The CDR3 spans 15 residues. V dropped 0 bases and J dropped 2 bases, with 12 bases sitting between them. DNA of the CDR3: TGCGCCAGCAGCTTGGGGGGAGGAGAGACCTACGAGCAGTACTTC. As protein: CASSLGGGETYEQYF.

This clone showed up just once. This chain uses TRBV29-1 with TRBJ2-2; TRBD2 matches 12 bases. This CDR3 is 17 amino acids long. V lost 2 bases, J lost 7 bases, and 11 bases stayed unmatched. The germline CDR1 and CDR2 sequences are SQVTM and ANQGSEA. CDR3 region: CSVEWLAGGHQNGELFF. DNA for the CDR3: TGCAGCGTTGAATGGCTAGCGGGGGGGCATCAAAACGGGGAGCTGTTTTTT.

This chain connects TRBV7-3 to TRBJ2-3; TRBD2 aligns across 12 bases. The CDR3 covers 14 residues. V gave up 5 bases and J gave up 6 bases; unmatched junction bases: 3. From germline, CDR1 is SGHTA and CDR2 FQGTGA. CDR3 in amino acids: CASSPGTSGDTQYF. DNA of the CDR3: TGTGCCAGCAGCCCGGGGACTAGCGGGGATACGCAGTATTTT.

The chain employs TRBV7-8 and TRBJ2-1; unclear D gene. Germline CDR1 reads SGHVS; CDR2 reads FQNEAQ. The CDR3 loop spans 12 amino acids. Trimming cost V 6 bases and J 8 bases, with 11 bases left between them. The CDR3 nucleotides read TGTGCCAGCAGAGCTCAGGTAGATGAGCAGTTCTTC. This gives the protein CASRAQVDEQFF.

The chain has TRBV6-5 and TRBJ1-2; 7 bases align to TRBD1. This CDR3 contains 15 residues. The V gene's germline CDR1 is MNHEY and CDR2 SVGAGI. The junction had 9 bases not matched to a gene; V was cut back by 6 bases and J by 2 bases. The CDR3 DNA sequence: TGTGCCAGCAGCTGGACAGGAATGGCCAACTATGGCTACACCTTC. Protein product: CASSWTGMANYGYTF.

Only a few counts were recorded for this clone. The chain combines TRBV5-4 with TRBJ1-3; D is uncertain. Trimming cost V 4 bases and J 4 bases, with 6 bases left between them. Germline CDR1 and CDR2: SGHNT and YYREEE (reference sequence). The CDR3 has 12 residues. The CDR3 nucleotides are TGTGCCAGCAGCGGAGACGGAAACACCATATATTTT. Amino acid sequence: CASSGDGNTIYF.

The chain uses TRBV5-1 and TRBJ2-5; 7 nucleotides line up with TRBD1. V gave up 4 bases and J gave up 5 bases; unmatched junction bases: 8. Germline CDR1 and CDR2: SGHRS and YFSETQ. This CDR3 contains 14 residues. For the CDR3, the DNA is TGCGCCAGCAGCCAAGACAGGGCTATCGAGACCCAGTACTTC. Encoded protein: CASSQDRAIETQYF.

The CDR3 loop reads CASSPDSNSPLHF. In nucleotides, the CDR3 is TGCGCCAGCAGCCCCGACAGTAATTCACCCCTCCACTTT. The chain joins TRBV4-1 to TRBJ1-6; D might be TRBD1 (5 bases). V lost 4 bases to trimming and J lost 6 bases, with 7 bases between them. This CDR3 contains 13 residues. Germline V gives CDR1 MGHRA, CDR2 YSYEKL.

This chain uses TRBV7-8 with TRBJ2-7; D call uncertain. This CDR3 contains 13 residues. Trimming stripped 7 bases from V and 0 bases from J, with 10 bases between. Germline V gene lookup returns CDR1 SGHVS and CDR2 FQNEAQ. CDR3 coding DNA: TGTGCCAGCAATCTGGCTCCCTCCTACGAGCAGTACTTC. It is translated as CASNLAPSYEQYF.

Turning to this clone: The DNA is left out, because the CDR3 cannot be placed on it with certainty; the CDR3 is given as TCRdb lists it. The chain combines TRBV11-2 with TRBJ1-3; TRBD1, the table's D call, was not compared with the DNA. The CDR3 totals 18 residues, both ends included. The germline V gene encodes CDR1 SGHAT and CDR2 FQNNGV. CDR3 loop: CASSLFLSESYSGNTIYF.